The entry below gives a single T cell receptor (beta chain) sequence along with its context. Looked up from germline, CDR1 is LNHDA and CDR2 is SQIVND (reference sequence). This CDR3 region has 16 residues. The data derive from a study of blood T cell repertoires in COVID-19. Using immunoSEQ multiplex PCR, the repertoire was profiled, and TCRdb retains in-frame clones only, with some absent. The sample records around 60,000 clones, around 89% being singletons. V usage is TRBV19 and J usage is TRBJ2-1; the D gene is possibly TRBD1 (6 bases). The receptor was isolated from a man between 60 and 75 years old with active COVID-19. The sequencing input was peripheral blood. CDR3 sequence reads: CACRPGHLSSYNEQFF. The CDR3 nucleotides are TGTGCTTGTCGGCCGGGACACCTGAGCTCCTACAATGAGCAGTTCTTC.